These 22 T cell receptor beta chains originate from one sample sequenced in a study of neurological immune-mediated disorders. Using its own MiXCR run on the 5' RACE reads, TCRdb lists one record per CDR3 protein. This sample has about 76,000 distinct CDR3 sequences, with approximately 17% found just once. The specimen sequenced was PBMCs. These TCRs come from a woman in her forties in good health.

This clonotype has ten or more counts. DNA for the CDR3: TGTGCCAGCAGTCGCCTGCGGGGGGGGGGGGTCACTGAAGCTTTCTTT. Translated: CASSRLRGGGVTEAFF. V and J are TRBV27 and TRBJ1-1, with D possibly being TRBD1 (5 bases). The V and J ends lost 5 bases and 4 bases respectively, with 20 bases between them. The germline CDR1 and CDR2 sequences are MNHEY and SMNVEV (reference sequence). The CDR3 is made up of 16 amino acids.

This clonotype came up many times. The chain recombines TRBV4-1 with TRBJ1-2; D is undetermined. Trimming took 3 bases from V and 9 from J, leaving 26 bases between them. Per the germline V gene, CDR1 is MGHRA and CDR2 is YSYEKL. The CDR3 totals 17 residues. As DNA, the CDR3 is TGCGCCAGCAGCCATCCTAAATTACAACGGCCCGATGGAAGCTACACCTTC. Translating gives CASSHPKLQRPDGSYTF.

There are many counts of this clonotype. This rearrangement joins TRBV12-5 to TRBJ1-2; D is undetermined. CDR1 LGHNT and CDR2 FRNRAP come from the germline V gene. The V gene lost 0 bases and the J gene lost 8 bases, with 7 bases spanning the gap. The CDR3 covers 12 residues. The CDR3 DNA follows: TGTGCTAGTGGTTTGGTAGGAGGAGGCTACACCTTC. Translated, it gives CASGLVGGGYTF. The whole variable domain, filled in from reference TRBV12-5 and TRBJ1-2, reads DARVTQTPRHKVTEMGQEVTMRCQPILGHNTVFWYRQTMMQGLELLAYFRNRAPLDDSGMPKDRFSAEMPDATLATLKIQPSEPRDSAVYFCASGLVGGGYTFGSGTRLTVV.

The sample holds many counts of this clonotype. V is TRBV27 and J is TRBJ2-7, with D unclear. Germline-derived CDR1 and CDR2 are MNHEY and SMNVEV (reference sequence). V lost 4 bases and J lost 7, with 8 bases in between. CDR3 length equals 11 residues. The CDR3 nucleotides are TGTGCCAGCAGTTCTTCTTTTGAGCAGTACTTC. Protein sequence: CASSSSFEQYF.

This clonotype was seen many times. The chain links TRBV5-1 to TRBJ1-1; D unresolved. Germline V gene sequence: CDR1 SGHRS, CDR2 YFSETQ. This CDR3 has 15 residues. V gave up 4 bases and J gave up 5 bases, with 18 bases separating them. CDR3: CASSPEGPAGTEAFF. For the CDR3, the DNA is TGCGCCAGCAGCCCGGAGGGCCCCGCCGGGACTGAAGCTTTCTTT.

This clonotype was seen ten or more times. The rearrangement joins TRBV5-6 to TRBJ2-7, with D uncertain. The germline CDR1 and CDR2 sequences are SGHDT and YYEEEE. Trimming removed 0 bases at V and 0 bases at J, with 1 base between. The CDR3 has 12 amino acids. Here the CDR3 reads CASSLASYEQYF. CDR3 sequence (DNA): TGTGCCAGCAGCTTGGCCTCCTACGAGCAGTACTTC.

In this sample, this clonotype turned up many times. The gene calls are TRBV7-2 and TRBJ2-3, with 9 nucleotides matching TRBD2. Trimming took 1 base from V and 2 from J; bases not matched to a gene: 4. CDR1 and CDR2 (germline): SGHTA, FQGNSA. CDR3 size: 16 residues. The CDR3 is CASSLVGGGATDTQYF. DNA for the CDR3: TGTGCCAGCAGCTTAGTGGGCGGGGGGGCCACAGATACGCAGTATTTT.

This clonotype was detected only a few times. The chain combines TRBV6-5 with TRBJ1-4; TRBD1 might be the D (5 bases). V lost 2 bases to trimming and J lost 8 bases, with 12 bases between them. This CDR3 is 14 amino acids long. Germline CDR1 and CDR2: MNHEY and SVGAGI. CDR3: CASSYRGRGEKLFF. The CDR3 bases are TGTGCCAGCAGTTACAGGGGCCGGGGCGAAAAACTGTTTTTT.

This clonotype showed up many times. The rearrangement joins TRBV6-1 to TRBJ2-7, with D maybe TRBD2 (6 bases). Trimming left V 6 bases short and J 6 bases short, with 21 bases between. The CDR3 spans 15 residues. The V gene's germline CDR1 is MNHNS and CDR2 SASEGT. CDR3 amino acids: CASRGGDGDSSEQYV. CDR3 bases: TGTGCCAGCAGAGGAGGGGACGGCGACTCCAGCGAGCAGTACGTC.

This clonotype was picked up many times. The rearrangement joins TRBV18 to TRBJ2-3; no firm D call. V lost 0 bases and J lost 0, with 10 bases in between. There are 16 residues in the CDR3. Germline V lookup: CDR1 KGHSH, CDR2 LQKENI. In nucleotides, the CDR3 is TGTGCCAGCTCACCACCCGTGAGATCTAGCACAGATACGCAGTATTTT. The encoded protein is CASSPPVRSSTDTQYF.

This clonotype was recorded at least ten times. This chain joins TRBV7-2 and TRBJ2-1, with D unresolved. Trimming pared 2 bases from V and 9 bases from J, leaving 8 bases between. Germline-derived CDR1 and CDR2 are SGHTA and FQGNSA. CDR3 size: 12 residues. As DNA, the CDR3 is TGTGCCAGCAGCTTAAGGGCAATTGAGCAGTTCTTC. Translation gives CASSLRAIEQFF. Filled out from reference TRBV7-2 and TRBJ2-1, the complete variable domain reads GAGVSQSPSNKVTEKGKDVELRCDPISGHTALYWYRQSLGQGLEFLIYFQGNSAPDKSGLPSDRFSAERTGGSVSTLTIQRTQQEDSAVYLCASSLRAIEQFFGPGTRLTVL.

The chain recombines TRBV3-1 with TRBJ2-7; no reliable D call. The CDR3 has 11 amino acids. Trimming pared 4 bases from V and 7 bases from J, leaving 8 bases between. CDR1 LGHDT and CDR2 YNNKEL come from the germline V gene (reference sequence). The CDR3 is CASSRAREQYF. As DNA, the CDR3 is TGTGCCAGCAGCCGCGCGAGGGAGCAGTACTTC.

To note about this clonotype: The junction departs from the called germline gene at one end, perhaps through a read error. This chain uses TRBV7-2 with TRBJ1-4, with a tentative D call TRBD1 (6 bases). Germline V gives CDR1 SGHTA, CDR2 FQGNSA. The CDR3 loop spans 15 amino acids. The CDR3 is CASSPGQPCNEKLLF. The CDR3 DNA reads TGTGCCAGCAGCCCCGGACAGCCGTGTAATGAAAAACTGTTATTT.

This clonotype was seen many times. The junction and the germline gene differ at one end; a read error may be behind it. The gene calls are TRBV10-3 and TRBJ2-7, with a possible D match to TRBD1 (7 bases). Per the germline V gene, CDR1 is ENHRY and CDR2 is SYGVKD. The CDR3 has 14 residues. The CDR3 sequence is CAISESISSSRGDF. CDR3 bases: TGTGCCATCAGTGAGTCGATAAGTTCCTCCAGGGGGGACTTC.

The chain has TRBV3-1 and TRBJ2-7; perhaps TRBD1 as D (6 bases). CDR1 is LGHDT, CDR2 YNNKEL, per germline (reference sequence). V lost 3 bases and J 6 bases, leaving 18 bases between the germline ends. This CDR3 has 15 residues. DNA of the CDR3: TGTGCCAGCAGCCACGAACCGGGACATCTGGGCGAGCAGTACTTC. Its translation is CASSHEPGHLGEQYF.

The chain joins TRBV15 to TRBJ2-1; D unresolved. Germline CDR1 is LNHNV and CDR2 is YYDKDF (reference sequence). The germline V and J ends were trimmed by 0 bases and 3 bases, with 6 bases remaining between them. This CDR3 spans 14 amino acids. The CDR3 loop reads CATSRDLHYNEQFF. The DNA of the CDR3 is TGTGCCACCAGCAGAGATTTGCACTACAATGAGCAGTTCTTC.

Many counts were recorded for this clonotype. This chain links TRBV7-8 with TRBJ1-5; D may be TRBD1 (6 bases). V was clipped by 1 base and J by 2 bases, with 15 bases between them. CDR1 and CDR2 (germline): SGHVS, FQNEAQ. CDR3 length equals 17 residues. CDR3 loop: CASSLVYPGAGNQPQHF. The CDR3 nucleotides read TGTGCCAGCAGCTTAGTGTATCCAGGGGCTGGCAATCAGCCCCAGCATTTT.

This clonotype was recorded at least ten times. As DNA, the CDR3 is TGTGCCAGCAGCTTAGGCGGGGGACAGGGGGCAGGTGGCTACACCTTC. Translating gives CASSLGGGQGAGGYTF. This rearrangement joins TRBV7-2 to TRBJ1-2; 12 bases are shared with TRBD1. The V gene end was trimmed by 1 base and the J gene end by 7 bases; junction bases not matched to a gene: 7. Germline CDR1 and CDR2: SGHTA and FQGNSA. The CDR3 consists of 16 residues.

This sequence joins TRBV5-4 and TRBJ1-2, with D unresolved. CDR1 SGHNT and CDR2 YYREEE come from the germline V gene (reference sequence). The V end lost 4 bases, the J end lost 5 bases, and 12 bases lay between the germline ends. This CDR3 is 13 amino acids long. The CDR3 region is CASSVRGAYGYTF. DNA of the CDR3: TGTGCCAGCAGCGTAAGAGGAGCTTATGGCTACACCTTC.

This clonotype was picked up many times. The genes are TRBV20-1 and TRBJ2-1, with D maybe TRBD1 (5 bases). This CDR3 has 13 residues. The germline gives CDR1 DFQATT, CDR2 SNEGSKA (reference sequence). The ends were cut back, 6 bases at V and 0 bases at J, with 9 bases in the middle. The CDR3 DNA reads TGCAGTGCCCTGACAGACTCCTACAATGAGCAGTTCTTC. It is translated as CSALTDSYNEQFF.

The genes are TRBV3-1 and TRBJ2-4, with no clear D. In germline, CDR1 is LGHDT, CDR2 YNNKEL (reference sequence). Trimming cost V 5 bases and J 0 bases, with 11 bases left between them. This CDR3 spans 15 amino acids. The chain's CDR3 is CASSSRSLAKNIQYF. CDR3 sequence (DNA): TGTGCCAGCAGCTCTAGGTCACTAGCCAAAAACATTCAGTACTTC.

In this sample, this clonotype turned up once. The chain has TRBV5-1 and TRBJ2-1; D gene unclear. Trimming left V 1 base short and J 7 bases short, with 12 bases between. The CDR3 has 14 residues. The germline V gene encodes CDR1 SGHRS and CDR2 YFSETQ. The CDR3: CASSLTFPRNEQFF. DNA of the CDR3: TGCGCCAGCAGCTTGACCTTCCCTCGGAATGAGCAGTTCTTC.